This TCR beta chain was sequenced for a study of blood T cell repertoires in COVID-19. Study details: Donors in the United States, Italy and Spain gave samples during acute or convalescent COVID-19. T cells, B-cell-depleted T cells, or PBMCs supplied cDNA or gDNA.

Per the study methods: Quantification of nucleated cells was approximated via reference gene primer amplification. Sequencing used immunoSEQ multiplex PCR; TCRdb keeps in-frame clones, though not all of them. Clone size and V and J calls were adopted from that table, with D and trimming inferred from the DNA. This sample carries roughly 390,000 clones, 85% of them seen once, and the ten largest clones take roughly 3.4%. From germline, CDR1 is SGHRS and CDR2 YFSETQ. This CDR3 contains 16 residues. The V gene lost 4 bases and the J gene lost 0 bases, with 14 bases spanning the gap. The rearrangement joins TRBV5-1 to TRBJ1-3; D is unresolved. The source is a woman aged 18-29 years with acute or convalescent COVID-19. The sample was peripheral blood. Here the CDR3 DNA reads TGCGCCAGCAGCCTCGGAGGAAGCCCCTCTGGAAACACCATATATTTT. Translation gives CASSLGGSPSGNTIYF.